Listed below are T cell receptor beta chains from one sample, sequenced in a study of OX40 agonist ivuxolimab in advanced cancers. Libraries were prepared by immunoSEQ multiplex PCR; TCRdb keeps only in-frame clonotypes and omits some of them. The sample includes approximately 60,000 clones, roughly 84% of them seen just once. This material consisted of CD4+ or CD8+ T cells sorted from blood, taken in a trial of the OX40 agonist ivuxolimab. These receptors originate from an adult with an advanced solid tumor such as melanoma, head and neck, liver or kidney cancer. CDR3s include the opening cysteine and the closing phenylalanine or tryptophan. The D gene is left open where the match is weak. Size is omitted from some rows. Given values are once, few, many or a class for expanded clones.

CASAGQYTEAFF TGTGCCAGTGCGGGACAATACACTGAAGCTTTCTTT TRBJ1-1 . TRBV19 .
CASNNPDLVRELFF TGTGCCAGCAATAACCCGGACCTCGTGCGGGAGCTGTTTTTT TRBJ2-2 . TRBV6-1 .
CATSATGFNGNTIYF TGTGCCACCAGCGCGACAGGCTTTAATGGAAACACCATATATTTT TRBJ1-3 . TRBV15 .
CASTDSPLTDTQYF TGCGCCAGCACCGATTCCCCCCTCACAGATACGCAGTATTTT TRBJ2-3 . TRBV5-1 .
CASSPSGNRGNYGYTF TGTGCCAGCTCACCCAGTGGGAACAGGGGTAACTATGGCTACACCTTC TRBJ1-2 . TRBV18 TRBD1
CASKRAQGVYEQYF TGTGCCAGCAAGAGGGCTCAGGGGGTCTACGAGCAGTACTTC TRBJ2-7 once TRBV28 TRBD1
CASSDTGNSGNEQFF TGTGCCAGCTCAGATACAGGGAATTCGGGGAATGAGCAGTTCTTC TRBJ2-1 . TRBV7-9 .
CASSPLGRGGSYNEQFF TGTGCCAGCAGTCCTCTAGGAAGGGGAGGCTCCTACAATGAGCAGTTCTTC TRBJ2-1 . TRBV27 .
CASSPGTGSGANVLTF TGTGCCAGCAGTCCCGGGACAGGGTCGGGGGCCAACGTCCTGACTTTC TRBJ2-6 . TRBV11-3 TRBD1
CASRAGLRSSYEQYF TGCGCCAGCAGGGCGGGACTGAGGAGCTCCTACGAGCAGTACTTC TRBJ2-7 . TRBV10-2 .
CASRGHTSGMAGEQYF TGTGCCAGCAGGGGTCATACTAGCGGGATGGCGGGCGAGCAGTACTTC TRBJ2-7 once TRBV28 TRBD2
CASSRQDRDGEAFF TGCGCCAGCAGCCGCCAGGACAGGGACGGTGAAGCTTTCTTT TRBJ1-1 . TRBV4-3 TRBD1
CASSPDTSYGYTF TGTGCCAGCAGCCCTGACACCTCCTATGGCTACACCTTC TRBJ1-2 once TRBV5-4 .
CSVHLAGGADTQYF TGCAGCGTCCATCTAGCGGGAGGGGCAGATACGCAGTATTTT TRBJ2-3 . TRBV29-1 TRBD2
CAWSHDSLSSGANVLTF TGTGCCTGGAGTCACGACTCCCTGAGCTCTGGGGCCAACGTCCTGACTTTC TRBJ2-6 few TRBV30 .
CASSLGRQGRGDSGNTIYF TGTGCCAGCAGTTTAGGACGACAGGGCAGAGGGGACTCTGGAAACACCATATATTTT TRBJ1-3 . TRBV28 TRBD1
CASSLGLAGGQETQYF TGTGCCAGCAGCCTGGGACTAGCGGGGGGGCAAGAGACCCAGTACTTC TRBJ2-5 . TRBV5-5 TRBD2
CASSSQGAQGGYTF TGTGCCAGCAGCTCACAGGGGGCGCAGGGTGGCTACACCTTC TRBJ1-2 . TRBV11-3 TRBD1
CASSLDSPLGGYTF TGTGCCAGCAGCTTAGACAGCCCTCTGGGGGGCTACACCTTC TRBJ1-2 . TRBV7-9 .
CASSNGLEGYTF TGCGCCAGCAGCAACGGCCTGGAGGGCTACACCTTC TRBJ1-2 . TRBV5-1 .
CASSMGTSGMGETQYF TGTGCCAGTAGTATGGGGACTAGCGGGATGGGAGAGACCCAGTACTTC TRBJ2-5 . TRBV19 TRBD2
CASSLGNAEAFF TGTGCCAGCAGTTTAGGGAACGCTGAAGCTTTCTTT TRBJ1-1 . TRBV28 .
CASSFTGNVGYTF TGTGCCAGCAGCTTTACAGGAAACGTAGGCTACACCTTC TRBJ1-2 few TRBV7-9 .
CASSFSVNQPQHF TGCGCCAGCAGCTTCAGCGTGAATCAGCCCCAGCATTTT TRBJ1-5 . TRBV5-1 .
CASSLDGGRGANVLTF TGTGCCAGCAGCTTGGATGGGGGCCGAGGGGCCAACGTCCTGACTTTC TRBJ2-6 . TRBV5-4 .
CASSLRFDEQYF TGTGCCAGCAGCCTCCGATTCGACGAGCAGTACTTC TRBJ2-7 . TRBV5-5 .
CASSEGLAQETQYF TGTGCCAGCAGTGAGGGACTAGCCCAAGAGACCCAGTACTTC TRBJ2-5 . TRBV25-1 TRBD2
CASSIPLARYGYTF TGTGCCAGTAGTATTCCCCTAGCGAGGTATGGCTACACCTTC TRBJ1-2 . TRBV19 .
CASSEQAGYNSPLHF TGTGCCAGCAGTGAACAGGCGGGATATAATTCACCCCTCCACTTT TRBJ1-6 . TRBV2 .
CASSPGGNGANVLTF TGTGCCAGCTCACCGGGTGGGAATGGGGCCAACGTCCTGACTTTC TRBJ2-6 once TRBV18 .
CASRGTEYTEAFF TGTGCCAGCAGGGGGACGGAATACACTGAAGCTTTCTTT TRBJ1-1 . TRBV6-5 .
CASSPGQGRYTEAFF TGTGCCAGCAGTCCCGGACAGGGGCGATACACTGAAGCTTTCTTT TRBJ1-1 . TRBV27 TRBD1
CASSDRPDAVTYNEQFF TGTGCCAGCAGTGACAGACCTGATGCGGTCACCTACAATGAGCAGTTCTTC TRBJ2-1 . TRBV6-4 .
CASSLWGSREETQYF TGTGCCAGCAGCTTGTGGGGGAGCAGGGAAGAGACCCAGTACTTC TRBJ2-5 . TRBV5-8 .
CASSYLNTIYF TGTGCCAGCAGTTATTTAAACACCATATATTTT TRBJ1-3 . TRBV6-5 .
CATSSKTGGESGELFF TGTGCCACCAGCAGCAAAACAGGGGGCGAGAGCGGGGAGCTGTTTTTT TRBJ2-2 . TRBV15 TRBD1
CASSLRDSSPPHF TGTGCCAGCAGTTTAAGGGACAGTTCCCCACCCCACTTT TRBJ1-6 . TRBV28 TRBD1
CASSHRFGVATNEKLFF TGTGCCAGCAGCCACAGATTCGGGGTGGCAACTAATGAAAAACTGTTTTTT TRBJ1-4 few TRBV7-2 .
CASSGGASYNEQFF TGTGCCAGCAGCGGGGGGGCTTCTTACAATGAGCAGTTCTTC TRBJ2-1 once TRBV6-4 TRBD2
CASSIQGSRSNQPQHF TGTGCCAGTAGTATACAGGGGTCAAGAAGCAATCAGCCCCAGCATTTT TRBJ1-5 . TRBV19 .